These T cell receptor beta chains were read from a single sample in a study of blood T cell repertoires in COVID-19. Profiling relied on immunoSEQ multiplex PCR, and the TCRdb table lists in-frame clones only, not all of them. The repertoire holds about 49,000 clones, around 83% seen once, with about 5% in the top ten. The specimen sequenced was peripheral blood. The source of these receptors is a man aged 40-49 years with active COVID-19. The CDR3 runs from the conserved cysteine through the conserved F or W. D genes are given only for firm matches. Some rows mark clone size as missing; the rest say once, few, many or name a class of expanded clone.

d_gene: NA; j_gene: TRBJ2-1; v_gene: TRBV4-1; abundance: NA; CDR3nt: TGCGCCAGCAGCCAACAGAACACAGGGGACTATGAGCAGTTCTTC; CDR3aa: CASSQQNTGDYEQFF
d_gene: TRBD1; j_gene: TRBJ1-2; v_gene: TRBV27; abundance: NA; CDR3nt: TGTGCCAGCAGTTTATTGCAGGGGGCGAATGGCTACACCTTC; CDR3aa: CASSLLQGANGYTF
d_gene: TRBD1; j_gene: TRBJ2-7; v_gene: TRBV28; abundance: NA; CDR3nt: TGTGCCAGCAGTTCTTCCGGGACAGGTATCTCCTACGAGCAGTACTTC; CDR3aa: CASSSSGTGISYEQYF
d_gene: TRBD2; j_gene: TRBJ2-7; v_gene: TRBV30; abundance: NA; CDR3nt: TGTGCCTGGAGTGTAGGGACTAGCATCTCCTACGAGCAGTACTTC; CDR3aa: CAWSVGTSISYEQYF
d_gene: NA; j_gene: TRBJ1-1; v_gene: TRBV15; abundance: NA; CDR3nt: TGTGCCACCAGCACCCAGGGTTCCACAAACACTGAAGCTTTCTTT; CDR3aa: CATSTQGSTNTEAFF
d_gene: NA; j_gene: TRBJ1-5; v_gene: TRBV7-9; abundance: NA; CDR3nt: TGTGCCAGCAGCCCGGACAGCTATAACAATCAGCCCCAGCATTTT; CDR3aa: CASSPDSYNNQPQHF
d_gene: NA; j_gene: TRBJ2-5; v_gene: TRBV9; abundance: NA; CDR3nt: TGTGCCAGCAGCGCCCGACAGCTAGAGACCCAGTACTTC; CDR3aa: CASSARQLETQYF
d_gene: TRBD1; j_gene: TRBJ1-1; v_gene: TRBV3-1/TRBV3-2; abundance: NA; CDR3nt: TGTGCCAGCAGCCAAGCCGGGACAGGGGGCCGGGTGAACACTGAAGCTTTCTTT; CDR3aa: CASSQAGTGGRVNTEAFF
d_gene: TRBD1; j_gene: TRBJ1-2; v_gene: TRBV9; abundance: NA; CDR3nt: TGTGCCAGCAGCGTAGAAGGGACAGGAGGTAGTGGCTACACCTTC; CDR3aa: CASSVEGTGGSGYTF
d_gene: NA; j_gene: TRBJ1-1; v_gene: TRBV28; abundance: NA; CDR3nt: TGTGCCAGCAGCTTCACAGGGAATTCCTTCCCCGAAGCTTTCTTT; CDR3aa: CASSFTGNSFPEAFF
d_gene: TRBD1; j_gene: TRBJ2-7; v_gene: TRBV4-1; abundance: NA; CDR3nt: TGCGCCAGCAGCCCCCGGACAGGGGGAGAGCAGTACTTC; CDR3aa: CASSPRTGGEQYF
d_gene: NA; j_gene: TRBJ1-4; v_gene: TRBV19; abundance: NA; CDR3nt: TGTGCCAGTAGTATTCAGACGGGGGGTGAAAAACTGTTTTTT; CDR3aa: CASSIQTGGEKLFF
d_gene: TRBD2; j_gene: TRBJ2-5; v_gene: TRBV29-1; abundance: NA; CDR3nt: TGCAGCGTTGAAGATGGGGGAAGTAGCGGGAGTCCAGAGACCCAGTACTTC; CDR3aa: CSVEDGGSSGSPETQYF
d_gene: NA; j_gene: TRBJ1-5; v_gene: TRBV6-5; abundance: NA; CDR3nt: TGTGCCAGCAGGCTGAGCCTCAATCAGCCCCAGCATTTT; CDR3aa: CASRLSLNQPQHF
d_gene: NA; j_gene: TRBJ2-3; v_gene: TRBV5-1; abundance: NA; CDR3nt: TGCGCCAGCAGCCCGGGTCTTGGTAGGAACACAGATACGCAGTATTTT; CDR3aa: CASSPGLGRNTDTQYF
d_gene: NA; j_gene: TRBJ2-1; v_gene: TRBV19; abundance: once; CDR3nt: TGTGCCAGTAGTTGGAGGGGCAATGAGCAGTTCTTC; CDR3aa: CASSWRGNEQFF
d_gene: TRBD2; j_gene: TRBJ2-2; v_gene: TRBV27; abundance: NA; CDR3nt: TGTGCCAGCAGCTTAGCGGGATCCACCGGGGAGCTGTTTTTT; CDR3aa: CASSLAGSTGELFF
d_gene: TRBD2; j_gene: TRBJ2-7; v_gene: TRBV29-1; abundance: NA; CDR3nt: TGCAGCGTTGTGGCTAGCGGGAACCCCTACGAGCAGTACTTC; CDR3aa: CSVVASGNPYEQYF
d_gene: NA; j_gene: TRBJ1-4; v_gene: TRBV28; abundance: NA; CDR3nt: TGTGCCAGCAGCCCCAGGGGACCAACTAATGAAAAACTGTTTTTT; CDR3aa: CASSPRGPTNEKLFF
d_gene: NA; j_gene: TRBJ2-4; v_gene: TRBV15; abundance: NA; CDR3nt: TGTGCCACCAGCAGGAGAGGGGGGGACATTCAGTACTTC; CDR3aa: CATSRRGGDIQYF